The rows below give T cell receptor beta chains drawn from one sample of a study of shared clonotypes between healthy human individuals. Here immunoSEQ multiplex PCR was the method, and the copy in TCRdb shows in-frame clones only, minus some. The sample lists over a million clones; approximately 70% were seen once. Sequencing input: memory CD4+ T cells sorted from blood. These receptors were collected from a man aged 18 to 30 in good health. CDR3s include the opening cysteine and the closing phenylalanine or tryptophan. D genes are given only for firm matches. Only part of the rows carry a size: once, few, many, or a class if the clone is expanded.

d_call: .; v_call: TRBV18; clone_size: .; cdr3_length: 14; j_call: TRBJ2-2; cdr3_aa: CASSLLGSTGELFF; cdr3_nt: TGTGCCAGCTCACTACTAGGGAGCACCGGGGAGCTGTTTTTT
d_call: .; v_call: TRBV7-9; clone_size: .; cdr3_length: 13; j_call: TRBJ2-7; cdr3_aa: CASSLNTPYEQYF; cdr3_nt: TGTGCCAGCAGCTTAAACACTCCCTACGAGCAGTACTTC
d_call: .; v_call: TRBV18; clone_size: .; cdr3_length: 14; j_call: TRBJ2-7; cdr3_aa: CASSHSGTDNEQYF; cdr3_nt: TGTGCCAGCTCCCACTCGGGGACCGACAACGAGCAGTACTTC
d_call: TRBD1; v_call: TRBV2; clone_size: .; cdr3_length: 14; j_call: TRBJ1-2; cdr3_aa: CASSADRGNYGYTF; cdr3_nt: TGTGCCAGCAGTGCGGACAGGGGGAACTATGGCTACACCTTC
d_call: .; v_call: TRBV23-1; clone_size: .; cdr3_length: 11; j_call: TRBJ1-1; cdr3_aa: CASSHGTEAFF; cdr3_nt: TGCGCCAGCAGTCACGGAACTGAAGCTTTCTTT
d_call: .; v_call: TRBV30; clone_size: .; cdr3_length: 14; j_call: TRBJ1-1; cdr3_aa: CAWSVLPGGTEAFF; cdr3_nt: TGTGCCTGGAGTGTACTCCCCGGGGGCACTGAAGCTTTCTTT
d_call: TRBD1; v_call: TRBV19; clone_size: .; cdr3_length: 15; j_call: TRBJ1-5; cdr3_aa: CASSAPGQGAQPQHF; cdr3_nt: TGTGCCAGTAGTGCACCGGGACAGGGTGCCCAGCCCCAGCATTTT
d_call: .; v_call: TRBV5-1; clone_size: .; cdr3_length: 13; j_call: TRBJ2-7; cdr3_aa: CASSLEGGYEQYF; cdr3_nt: TGCGCCAGCAGCTTGGAAGGGGGCTACGAGCAGTACTTC
d_call: TRBD2; v_call: TRBV9; clone_size: .; cdr3_length: 15; j_call: TRBJ2-3; cdr3_aa: CASSSMGGVTDTQYF; cdr3_nt: TGTGCCAGCAGCAGCATGGGAGGGGTCACAGATACGCAGTATTTT
d_call: .; v_call: TRBV7-2; clone_size: once; cdr3_length: 16; j_call: TRBJ2-2; cdr3_aa: CASSSVPGTNTGELFF; cdr3_nt: TGTGCCAGCAGCTCCGTGCCCGGGACAAACACCGGGGAGCTGTTTTTT
d_call: TRBD2; v_call: TRBV5-1; clone_size: .; cdr3_length: 14; j_call: TRBJ2-3; cdr3_aa: CASSRRELADTQYF; cdr3_nt: TGCGCCAGCAGCCGGCGGGAGTTGGCGGATACGCAGTATTTT
d_call: .; v_call: TRBV5-1; clone_size: .; cdr3_length: 14; j_call: TRBJ2-3; cdr3_aa: CASSLAWSTDTQYF; cdr3_nt: TGCGCCAGCAGCTTGGCTTGGTCCACAGATACGCAGTATTTT
d_call: .; v_call: TRBV28; clone_size: .; cdr3_length: 11; j_call: TRBJ2-1; cdr3_aa: CASSLEGVQFF; cdr3_nt: TGTGCCAGCAGTTTAGAGGGGGTGCAGTTCTTC
d_call: TRBD2; v_call: TRBV11-2; clone_size: .; cdr3_length: 14; j_call: TRBJ2-7; cdr3_aa: CASSLGGGPYEQYF; cdr3_nt: TGTGCCAGCAGCTTAGGCGGGGGGCCCTACGAGCAGTACTTC
d_call: TRBD1; v_call: TRBV19; clone_size: .; cdr3_length: 16; j_call: TRBJ1-2; cdr3_aa: CASSKFPGQGVYGYTF; cdr3_nt: TGTGCCAGTAGTAAATTTCCTGGACAGGGGGTTTATGGCTACACCTTC
d_call: TRBD2; v_call: TRBV29-1; clone_size: .; cdr3_length: 14; j_call: TRBJ2-1; cdr3_aa: CSVAGGGELYEQFF; cdr3_nt: TGCAGCGTTGCGGGCGGGGGGGAACTCTATGAGCAGTTCTTC
d_call: .; v_call: TRBV9; clone_size: .; cdr3_length: 14; j_call: TRBJ2-3; cdr3_aa: CASSGEKFTDTQYF; cdr3_nt: TGTGCCAGCAGCGGAGAGAAATTCACAGATACGCAGTATTTT
d_call: .; v_call: TRBV9; clone_size: .; cdr3_length: 15; j_call: TRBJ1-3; cdr3_aa: CASSSQGGAGNTIYF; cdr3_nt: TGTGCCAGCAGCTCCCAAGGGGGGGCTGGAAACACCATATATTTT
d_call: .; v_call: TRBV2; clone_size: .; cdr3_length: 14; j_call: TRBJ1-2; cdr3_aa: CASSRELGNYGYTF; cdr3_nt: TGTGCCAGCAGCCGGGAACTCGGCAACTATGGCTACACCTTC
d_call: TRBD2; v_call: TRBV11-2; clone_size: few; cdr3_length: 18; j_call: TRBJ2-3; cdr3_aa: CASSLDWTSGWRTDTQYF; cdr3_nt: TGTGCCAGCAGCTTAGACTGGACTAGCGGGTGGCGCACAGATACGCAGTATTTT
d_call: .; v_call: TRBV18; clone_size: once; cdr3_length: 13; j_call: TRBJ1-5; cdr3_aa: CASSPSDTQPQHF; cdr3_nt: TGTGCCAGCTCACCATCAGACACTCAGCCCCAGCATTTT
d_call: .; v_call: TRBV2; clone_size: .; cdr3_length: 15; j_call: TRBJ2-1; cdr3_aa: CASSGAQGRDNEQFF; cdr3_nt: TGTGCCAGCAGTGGGGCTCAGGGGCGGGACAATGAGCAGTTCTTC
d_call: .; v_call: TRBV6-1; clone_size: many; cdr3_length: 17; j_call: TRBJ2-3; cdr3_aa: CASSEAPPEFSTDTQYF; cdr3_nt: TGTGCCAGCAGTGAAGCGCCCCCGGAATTCAGCACAGATACGCAGTATTTT
d_call: .; v_call: TRBV6-5; clone_size: .; cdr3_length: 13; j_call: TRBJ1-2; cdr3_aa: CATRQTSNYGYTF; cdr3_nt: TGTGCCACTCGACAGACGTCCAACTATGGCTACACCTTC
d_call: TRBD2; v_call: TRBV5-6; clone_size: few; cdr3_length: 16; j_call: TRBJ2-5; cdr3_aa: CASSLGVTSGQETQYF; cdr3_nt: TGTGCCAGCAGCTTGGGGGTGACTAGCGGACAAGAGACCCAGTACTTC
d_call: .; v_call: TRBV7-2; clone_size: .; cdr3_length: 13; j_call: TRBJ1-5; cdr3_aa: CASSRGVNQPQHF; cdr3_nt: TGTGCCAGCAGCAGGGGAGTCAATCAGCCCCAGCATTTT
d_call: TRBD2; v_call: TRBV2; clone_size: .; cdr3_length: 15; j_call: TRBJ2-1; cdr3_aa: CASSFGTSGDNEQFF; cdr3_nt: TGTGCCAGCAGTTTCGGGACTAGCGGCGACAATGAGCAGTTCTTC
d_call: .; v_call: TRBV6-5; clone_size: many; cdr3_length: 16; j_call: TRBJ1-1; cdr3_aa: CASSYSLGNPGIEAFF; cdr3_nt: TGTGCCAGCAGTTATTCCCTGGGCAACCCAGGGATTGAAGCTTTCTTT
d_call: .; v_call: TRBV5-4; clone_size: .; cdr3_length: 14; j_call: TRBJ1-2; cdr3_aa: CASSADGLNYGYTF; cdr3_nt: TGTGCCAGCAGCGCCGACGGACTTAACTATGGCTACACCTTC
d_call: .; v_call: TRBV4-3; clone_size: few; cdr3_length: 14; j_call: TRBJ2-2; cdr3_aa: CASSQATVSGELFF; cdr3_nt: TGCGCCAGCAGCCAAGCTACGGTTTCTGGGGAGCTGTTTTTT
d_call: .; v_call: TRBV14; clone_size: .; cdr3_length: 16; j_call: TRBJ2-6; cdr3_aa: CASSQGLTSGANVLTF; cdr3_nt: TGTGCCAGCAGCCAGGGACTGACCTCTGGGGCCAACGTCCTGACTTTC
d_call: .; v_call: TRBV30; clone_size: few; cdr3_length: 14; j_call: TRBJ1-2; cdr3_aa: CAWRVTPQGYGYTF; cdr3_nt: TGTGCCTGGAGGGTAACTCCCCAGGGGTATGGCTACACCTTC
d_call: .; v_call: TRBV28; clone_size: .; cdr3_length: 15; j_call: TRBJ1-2; cdr3_aa: CASSLSRSVNYGYTF; cdr3_nt: TGTGCCAGCAGTTTAAGTCGGTCAGTTAACTATGGCTACACCTTC
d_call: TRBD2; v_call: TRBV6-1; clone_size: .; cdr3_length: 17; j_call: TRBJ2-3; cdr3_aa: CASSELASGGRGDTQYF; cdr3_nt: TGTGCCAGCAGTGAGTTAGCTAGCGGGGGACGGGGAGATACGCAGTATTTT
d_call: .; v_call: TRBV11-2; clone_size: many; cdr3_length: 15; j_call: TRBJ2-7; cdr3_aa: CASSLEGALSGQQYF; cdr3_nt: TGTGCCAGCAGCTTAGAGGGAGCCCTAAGTGGACAGCAGTACTTC
d_call: TRBD1; v_call: TRBV14; clone_size: few; cdr3_length: 15; j_call: TRBJ2-5; cdr3_aa: CASSPRQGRGETQYF; cdr3_nt: TGTGCCAGCAGCCCCCGACAGGGGAGAGGGGAGACCCAGTACTTC
d_call: .; v_call: TRBV27; clone_size: .; cdr3_length: 13; j_call: TRBJ1-3; cdr3_aa: CASSDGAGNTIYF; cdr3_nt: TGTGCCAGTTCGGACGGGGCTGGAAACACCATATATTTT
d_call: .; v_call: TRBV9; clone_size: .; cdr3_length: 14; j_call: TRBJ2-3; cdr3_aa: CASSVAYSTDTQYF; cdr3_nt: TGTGCCAGCAGCGTCGCGTATAGCACAGATACGCAGTATTTT
d_call: TRBD2; v_call: TRBV10-1; clone_size: .; cdr3_length: 16; j_call: TRBJ2-1; cdr3_aa: CASSESTSGANNEQFF; cdr3_nt: TGCGCCAGCAGTGAGTCGACTAGCGGGGCCAACAATGAGCAGTTCTTC
d_call: .; v_call: TRBV5-4; clone_size: .; cdr3_length: 13; j_call: TRBJ2-5; cdr3_aa: CASSRDWEETQYF; cdr3_nt: TGTGCCAGCAGCCGGGACTGGGAAGAGACCCAGTACTTC
d_call: TRBD1; v_call: TRBV7-7; clone_size: .; cdr3_length: 18; j_call: TRBJ1-1; cdr3_aa: CASSDLRGLGRENTEAFF; cdr3_nt: TGTGCTAGCAGCGACCTCAGGGGGCTAGGACGGGAGAACACTGAAGCTTTCTTT
d_call: .; v_call: TRBV2; clone_size: few; cdr3_length: 15; j_call: TRBJ1-6; cdr3_aa: CASFSGAGYNSPLHF; cdr3_nt: TGTGCCAGCTTCTCCGGGGCCGGCTATAATTCACCCCTCCACTTT
d_call: .; v_call: TRBV6-5; clone_size: once; cdr3_length: 15; j_call: TRBJ2-3; cdr3_aa: CASSNGGPSTDTQYF; cdr3_nt: TGTGCCAGCAGCAACGGGGGCCCTAGCACAGATACGCAGTATTTT
d_call: .; v_call: TRBV6-5; clone_size: .; cdr3_length: 14; j_call: TRBJ1-2; cdr3_aa: CASSKTGTGPGYTF; cdr3_nt: TGTGCCAGCAGCAAAACAGGGACGGGGCCTGGCTACACCTTC
d_call: .; v_call: TRBV18; clone_size: .; cdr3_length: 14; j_call: TRBJ1-2; cdr3_aa: CASSPPGGAYGYTF; cdr3_nt: TGTGCCAGCTCACCACCGGGGGGAGCCTATGGCTACACCTTC
d_call: TRBD2; v_call: TRBV20-1; clone_size: .; cdr3_length: 11; j_call: TRBJ2-1; cdr3_aa: CSAPGLHEQFF; cdr3_nt: TGCAGTGCCCCGGGACTACATGAGCAGTTCTTC